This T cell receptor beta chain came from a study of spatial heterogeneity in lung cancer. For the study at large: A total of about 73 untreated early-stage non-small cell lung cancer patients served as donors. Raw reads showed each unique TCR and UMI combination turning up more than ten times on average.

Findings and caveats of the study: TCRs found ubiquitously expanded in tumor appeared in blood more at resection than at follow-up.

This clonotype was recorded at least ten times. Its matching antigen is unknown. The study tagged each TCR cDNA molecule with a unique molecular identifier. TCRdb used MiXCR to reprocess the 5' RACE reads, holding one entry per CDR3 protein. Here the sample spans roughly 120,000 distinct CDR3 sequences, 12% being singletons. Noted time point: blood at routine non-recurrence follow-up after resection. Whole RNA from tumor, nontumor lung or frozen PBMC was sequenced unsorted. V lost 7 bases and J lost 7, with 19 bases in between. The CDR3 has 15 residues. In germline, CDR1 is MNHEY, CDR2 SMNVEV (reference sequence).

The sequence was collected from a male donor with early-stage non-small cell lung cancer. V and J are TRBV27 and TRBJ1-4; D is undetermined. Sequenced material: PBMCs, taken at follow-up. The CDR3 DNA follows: TGTGCCAGCACCCTATTTAGGTGGGGAGGTGAAAAACTGTTTTTT. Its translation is CASTLFRWGGEKLFF. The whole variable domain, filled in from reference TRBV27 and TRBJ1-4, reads EAQVTQNPRYLITVTGKKLTVTCSQNMNHEYMSWYRQDPGLGLRQIYYSMNVEVTDKGDVPEGYKVSRKEKRNFPLILESPSPNQTSLYFCASTLFRWGGEKLFFGSGTQLSVL.